The rows below give T cell receptor beta chains drawn from one sample of a study of blood T cell repertoires in COVID-19. The table came from immunoSEQ multiplex PCR; TCRdb's copy has only in-frame clones and leaves some out. There are approximately 140,000 clones in the sample; 75% to 85% occur only once, and about 8% lies in the top ten. Sample: peripheral blood. These receptors all come from a human donor with acute or convalescent COVID-19. The donor label of this sample is uncertain. Each CDR3 is given with its conserved first and last residue. Fields, in order: J gene, clone size, D gene, V gene, CDR3 DNA, CDR3 protein. D genes are given only for firm matches. Some rows mark clone size as missing; the rest say once, few, many or name a class of expanded clone.

TRBJ2-5 few TRBD2 TRBV3-1/TRBV3-2 TGTGCCAGCAGCCAAGGGGCGGGGGGGCAAGAGACCCAGTACTTC CASSQGAGGQETQYF
TRBJ2-5 NA NA TRBV7-2 TGTGCCAGCAGCTTCGGCGCGGGGCAAGAGACCCAGTACTTC CASSFGAGQETQYF
TRBJ1-1 NA TRBD1 TRBV3-1/TRBV3-2 TGTGCCAGCAGCCAAGCAAAGGGGGCCGGAGCTTTCTTT CASSQAKGAGAFF
TRBJ1-1 NA NA TRBV18 TGTGCCAGCTCACTGCGGGGAGAGACTGAAGCTTTCTTT CASSLRGETEAFF
TRBJ2-7 NA NA TRBV6-5 TGTGCCAGCAGTCGCGGATACGAGCAGTACTTC CASSRGYEQYF
TRBJ1-2 few NA TRBV6-1 TGTGCCAGCAGTGAAGCCGGGCAGGGATTAAACTATGGCTACACCTTC CASSEAGQGLNYGYTF
TRBJ2-3 NA NA TRBV6-5 TGTGCCAGCAGTCCGGGGGCAGATACGCAGTATTTT CASSPGADTQYF
TRBJ2-3 NA NA TRBV27 TGTGCCAGCAGTTTAGAGAGGGGCACAGATACGCAGTATTTT CASSLERGTDTQYF
TRBJ2-3 NA NA TRBV6-4 TGTGCCAGCAGTGACTCGCCGGGGGGCACAGATACGCAGTATTTT CASSDSPGGTDTQYF
TRBJ1-1 NA NA TRBV27 TGTGCCAGCAGTTTATTCATGAACACTGAAGCTTTCTTT CASSLFMNTEAFF
TRBJ1-2 NA NA TRBV11-1 TGTGCCAGCAGCCCCTGGGCAGGGACTCACCTCGCCGGCTACACCTTC CASSPWAGTHLAGYTF
TRBJ1-6 NA TRBD1 TRBV6-5 TGTGCCAGCAGTTACAAGGGACAGGGGAGTGATTCACCCCTCCACTTT CASSYKGQGSDSPLHF
TRBJ1-2 NA NA TRBV6-6 TGTGCCAGCAGTTCCTCGGCCACACGGGGTGGCTACACCTTC CASSSSATRGGYTF
TRBJ1-1 NA TRBD1 TRBV12-3/TRBV12-4 TGTGCCAGCACGGAGGGGACAGTTGAAGCTTTCTTT CASTEGTVEAFF
TRBJ2-6 NA NA TRBV6-5 TGTGCCAGCAGCGGCGGTGGGGCCAACGTCCTGACTTTC CASSGGGANVLTF
TRBJ2-3 NA NA TRBV5-8 TGTGCCAGCAGCCCGACGGAGGGGAGACGCACAGATACGCAGTATTTT CASSPTEGRRTDTQYF
TRBJ2-5 NA TRBD1 TRBV6-5 TGTGCCAGCACCAGGGACAGCCAAGAGACCCAGTACTTC CASTRDSQETQYF
TRBJ2-3 NA NA TRBV15 TGTGCCACCAGCAGAGAATCTGGCTTCGGCACAGATACGCAGTATTTT CATSRESGFGTDTQYF
TRBJ2-7 NA TRBD1 TRBV6-5 TGTGCCAGCAGATTACCGGGACAGGCTGGGCGGCAGTACTTC CASRLPGQAGRQYF
TRBJ1-2 many TRBD1 TRBV24-1 TGTGCCACCAGTGATTTGGGAACGACAGGGCAGCATGGCTACACCTTC CATSDLGTTGQHGYTF
TRBJ2-4 NA NA TRBV11-2 TGTGCCAGCAGCTTAGGCCTGGGCGGGGTTCAGTACTTC CASSLGLGGVQYF
TRBJ2-1 NA NA TRBV9 TGTGCCAGCAGCCGTTGGGAGGGGGTCCCCTCCTACAATGAGCAGTTCTTC CASSRWEGVPSYNEQFF
TRBJ1-2 NA TRBD1 TRBV11-2 TGTGCCAGCAGCTTCGGGACAGGGGTGGACTATGGCTACACCTTC CASSFGTGVDYGYTF
TRBJ1-1 few TRBD1 TRBV6-5 TGTGCCACCAGAACAGGGGACAGGGCGAACACTGAAGCTTTCTTT CATRTGDRANTEAFF
TRBJ1-3 NA NA TRBV3-1/TRBV3-2 TGTGCCAGCAGCCTGGACTCCCAATTTGGAAACACCATATATTTT CASSLDSQFGNTIYF
TRBJ1-3 NA NA TRBV30 TGTGCCTGGAGTGTTGCAGGGGGAAACACCATATATTTT CAWSVAGGNTIYF